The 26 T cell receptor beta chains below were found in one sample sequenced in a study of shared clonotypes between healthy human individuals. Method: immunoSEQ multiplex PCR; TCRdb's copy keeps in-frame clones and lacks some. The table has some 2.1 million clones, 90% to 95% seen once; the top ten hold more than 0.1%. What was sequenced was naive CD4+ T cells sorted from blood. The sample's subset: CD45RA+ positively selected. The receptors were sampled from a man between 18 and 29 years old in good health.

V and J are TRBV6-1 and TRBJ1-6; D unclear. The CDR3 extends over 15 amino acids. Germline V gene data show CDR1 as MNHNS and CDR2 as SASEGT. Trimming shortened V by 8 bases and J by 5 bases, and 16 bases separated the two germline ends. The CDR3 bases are TGTGCCAGCCTCGCACCCGGGTCCGATAATTCACCCCTCCACTTT. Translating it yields CASLAPGSDNSPLHF.

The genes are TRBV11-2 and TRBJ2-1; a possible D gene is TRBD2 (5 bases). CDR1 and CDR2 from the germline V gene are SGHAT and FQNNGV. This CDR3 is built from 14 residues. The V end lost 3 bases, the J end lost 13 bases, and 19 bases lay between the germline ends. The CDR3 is CASSFLLGLGLQFF. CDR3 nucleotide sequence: TGTGCCAGCAGCTTCTTACTAGGTTTAGGGTTACAGTTCTTC.

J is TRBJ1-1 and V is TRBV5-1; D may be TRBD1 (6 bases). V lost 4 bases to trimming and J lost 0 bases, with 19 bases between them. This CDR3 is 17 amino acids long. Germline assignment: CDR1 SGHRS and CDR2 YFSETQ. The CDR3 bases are TGCGCCAGCAGCCGGATCGGGGGCCTAGGGATGAACACTGAAGCTTTCTTT. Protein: CASSRIGGLGMNTEAFF.

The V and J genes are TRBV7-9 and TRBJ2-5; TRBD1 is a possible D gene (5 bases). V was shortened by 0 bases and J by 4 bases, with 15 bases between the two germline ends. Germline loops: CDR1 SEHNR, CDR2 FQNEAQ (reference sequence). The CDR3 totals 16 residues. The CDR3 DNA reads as TGTGCCAGCAGCTTAGCCTTGGGGCAGATCAGAGAGACCCAGTACTTC. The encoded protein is CASSLALGQIRETQYF. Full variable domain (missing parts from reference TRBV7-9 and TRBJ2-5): DTGVSQNPRHKITKRGQNVTFRCDPISEHNRLYWYRQTLGQGPEFLTYFQNEAQLEKSRLLSDRFSAERPKGSFSTLEIQRTEQGDSAMYLCASSLALGQIRETQYFGPGTRLLVL.

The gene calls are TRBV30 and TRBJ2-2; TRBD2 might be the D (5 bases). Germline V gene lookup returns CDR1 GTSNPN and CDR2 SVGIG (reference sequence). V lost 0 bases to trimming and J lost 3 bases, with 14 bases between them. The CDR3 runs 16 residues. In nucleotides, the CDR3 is TGTGCCTGGAGTGTGGGGAGTCGAACGGACACCGGGGAGCTGTTTTTT. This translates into CAWSVGSRTDTGELFF.

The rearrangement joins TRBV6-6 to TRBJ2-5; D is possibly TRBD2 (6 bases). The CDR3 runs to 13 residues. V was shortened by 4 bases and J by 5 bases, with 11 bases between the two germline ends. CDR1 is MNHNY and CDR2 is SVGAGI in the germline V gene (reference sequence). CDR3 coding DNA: TGTGCCAGCAGTTTTGGCGGGGCGGAGACCCAGTACTTC. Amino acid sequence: CASSFGGAETQYF.

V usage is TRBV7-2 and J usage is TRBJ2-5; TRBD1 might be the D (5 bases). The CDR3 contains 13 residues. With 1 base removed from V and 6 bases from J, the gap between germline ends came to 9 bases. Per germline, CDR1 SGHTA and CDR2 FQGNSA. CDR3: CASSLEGPKTQYF. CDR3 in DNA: TGTGCCAGCAGCTTAGAGGGGCCCAAGACCCAGTACTTC.

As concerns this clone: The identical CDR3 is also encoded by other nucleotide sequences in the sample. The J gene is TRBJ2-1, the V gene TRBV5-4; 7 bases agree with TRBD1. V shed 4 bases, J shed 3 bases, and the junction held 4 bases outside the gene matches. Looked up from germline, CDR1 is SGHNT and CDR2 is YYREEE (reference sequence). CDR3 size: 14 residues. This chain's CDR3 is CASSLRDSYNEQFF. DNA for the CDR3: TGTGCCAGCAGCCTTCGGGACAGCTACAATGAGCAGTTCTTC.

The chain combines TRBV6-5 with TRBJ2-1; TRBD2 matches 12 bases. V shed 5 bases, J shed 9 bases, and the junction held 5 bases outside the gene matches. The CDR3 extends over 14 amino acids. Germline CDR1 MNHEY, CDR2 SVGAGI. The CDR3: CASSILAGGSEQFF. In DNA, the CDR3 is TGTGCCAGCAGTATACTAGCGGGAGGCTCTGAGCAGTTCTTC.

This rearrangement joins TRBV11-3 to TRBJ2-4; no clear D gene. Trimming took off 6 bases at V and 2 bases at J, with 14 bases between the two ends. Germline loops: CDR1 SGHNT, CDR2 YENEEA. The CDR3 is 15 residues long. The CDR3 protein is CASRPRTGPKNIQYF. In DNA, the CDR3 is TGTGCCAGCAGACCGAGGACGGGCCCCAAAAACATTCAGTACTTC.

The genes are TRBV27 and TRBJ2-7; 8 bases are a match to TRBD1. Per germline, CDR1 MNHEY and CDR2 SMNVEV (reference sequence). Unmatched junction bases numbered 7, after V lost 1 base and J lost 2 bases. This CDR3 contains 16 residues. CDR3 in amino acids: CASSLWSTGATYEQYF. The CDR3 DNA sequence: TGTGCCAGCAGTTTATGGTCGACAGGGGCAACCTACGAGCAGTACTTC.

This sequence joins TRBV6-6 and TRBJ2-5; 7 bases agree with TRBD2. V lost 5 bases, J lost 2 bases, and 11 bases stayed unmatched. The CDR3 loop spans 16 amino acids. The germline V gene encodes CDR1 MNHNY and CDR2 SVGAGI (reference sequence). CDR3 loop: CASSARRGGGQETQYF. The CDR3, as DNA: TGTGCCAGCAGTGCCCGACGGGGCGGGGGTCAAGAGACCCAGTACTTC.

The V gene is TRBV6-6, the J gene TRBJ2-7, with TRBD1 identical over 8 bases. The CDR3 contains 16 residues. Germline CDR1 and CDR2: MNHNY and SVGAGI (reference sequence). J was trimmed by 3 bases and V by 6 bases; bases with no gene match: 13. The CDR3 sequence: CASSPGQGLMNYEQYF. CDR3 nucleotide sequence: TGTGCCAGCAGCCCTGGACAGGGACTTATGAACTACGAGCAGTACTTC.

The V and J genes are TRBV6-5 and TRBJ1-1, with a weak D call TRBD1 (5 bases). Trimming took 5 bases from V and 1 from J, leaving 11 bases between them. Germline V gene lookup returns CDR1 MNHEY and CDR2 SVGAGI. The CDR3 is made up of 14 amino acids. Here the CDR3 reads CASSVGAGNTEAFF. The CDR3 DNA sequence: TGTGCCAGCAGTGTAGGGGCTGGGAACACTGAAGCTTTCTTT.

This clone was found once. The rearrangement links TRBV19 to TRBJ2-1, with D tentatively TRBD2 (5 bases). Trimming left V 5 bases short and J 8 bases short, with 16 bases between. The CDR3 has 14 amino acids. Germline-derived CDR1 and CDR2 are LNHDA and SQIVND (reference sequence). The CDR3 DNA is TGTGCCAGTAGTTTAAGCGACGGGAACGATGAGCAGTTCTTC. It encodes CASSLSDGNDEQFF.

The CDR3 DNA is TGTGCCAGCATCTCAAAAGGGGGCGCGGGGACCCAGTACTTC. The encoded protein is CASISKGGAGTQYF. The chain links TRBV27 to TRBJ2-5; TRBD1 matches 7 bases. This CDR3 is 14 amino acids long. With 7 bases clipped from V and 7 bases from J, the junction kept 12 bases outside the gene matches. Germline assignment: CDR1 MNHEY and CDR2 SMNVEV (reference sequence).

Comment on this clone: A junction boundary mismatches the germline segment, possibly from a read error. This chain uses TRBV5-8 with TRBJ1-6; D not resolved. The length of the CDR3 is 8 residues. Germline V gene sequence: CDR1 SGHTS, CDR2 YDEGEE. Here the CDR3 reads CASSLSGF. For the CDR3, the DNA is TGTGCCAGCAGCTTGTCCGGGTTT. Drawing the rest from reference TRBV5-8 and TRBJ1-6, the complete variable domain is EAGVTQSPTHLIKTRGQQATLRCSPISGHTSVYWYQQALGLGLQFLLWYDEGEERNRGNFPPRFSGRQFPNYSSELNVNALELEDSALYLCASSLSGFGNGTRLTVT.

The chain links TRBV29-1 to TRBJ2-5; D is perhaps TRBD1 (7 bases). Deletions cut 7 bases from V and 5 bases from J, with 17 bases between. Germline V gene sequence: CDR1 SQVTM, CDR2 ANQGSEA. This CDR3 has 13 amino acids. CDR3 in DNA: TGCAGCGCCCAGGGGGGTAGGTTCGAGACCCAGTACTTC. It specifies CSAQGGRFETQYF. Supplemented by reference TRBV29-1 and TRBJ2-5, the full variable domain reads SAVISQKPSRDICQRGTSLTIQCQVDSQVTMMFWYRQQPGQSLTLIATANQGSEATYESGFVIDKFPISRPNLTFSTLTVSNMSPEDSSIYLCSAQGGRFETQYFGPGTRLLVL.

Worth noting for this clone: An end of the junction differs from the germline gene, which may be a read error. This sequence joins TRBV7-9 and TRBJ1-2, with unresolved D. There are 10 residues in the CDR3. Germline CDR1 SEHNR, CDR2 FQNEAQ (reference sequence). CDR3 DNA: TGTGCCAGCAGCTTAGAAGGGCCCGCCTTC. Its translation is CASSLEGPAF.

The CDR3 DNA is TGTGCCAGCAGCTTAGCAGGCGGGGTCCACGAGCAGTACTTC. Translated, it gives CASSLAGGVHEQYF. The rearrangement joins TRBV7-9 to TRBJ2-7, with D possibly being TRBD2 (6 bases). V was clipped by 0 bases and J by 5 bases, with 11 bases between them. CDR1 and CDR2 from the germline V gene are SEHNR and FQNEAQ (reference sequence). The CDR3 runs to 14 residues.

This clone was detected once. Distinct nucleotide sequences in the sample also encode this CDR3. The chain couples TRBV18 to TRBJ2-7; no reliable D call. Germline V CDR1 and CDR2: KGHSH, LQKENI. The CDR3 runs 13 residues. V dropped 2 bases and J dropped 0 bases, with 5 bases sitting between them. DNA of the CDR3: TGTGCCAGCTCACCAGGTTCCTCCTACGAGCAGTACTTC. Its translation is CASSPGSSYEQYF.

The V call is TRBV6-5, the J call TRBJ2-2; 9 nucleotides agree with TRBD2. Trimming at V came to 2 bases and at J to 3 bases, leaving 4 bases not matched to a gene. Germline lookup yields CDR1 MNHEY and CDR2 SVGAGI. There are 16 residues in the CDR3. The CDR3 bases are TGTGCCAGCAGTTACGCGGGAGGGCCGGACACCGGGGAGCTGTTTTTT. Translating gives CASSYAGGPDTGELFF.

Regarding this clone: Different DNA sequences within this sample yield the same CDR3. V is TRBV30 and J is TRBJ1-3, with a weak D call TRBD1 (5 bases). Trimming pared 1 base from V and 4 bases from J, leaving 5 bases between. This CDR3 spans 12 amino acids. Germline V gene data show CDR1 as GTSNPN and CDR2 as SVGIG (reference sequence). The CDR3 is CAWSGGGNTIYF. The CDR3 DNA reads TGTGCCTGGAGTGGGGGGGGAAACACCATATATTTT.

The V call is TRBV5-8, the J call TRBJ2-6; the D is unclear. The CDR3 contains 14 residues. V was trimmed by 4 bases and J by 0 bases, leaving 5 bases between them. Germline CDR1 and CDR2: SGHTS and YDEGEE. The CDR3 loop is CASSPDSGANVLTF. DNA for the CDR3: TGTGCCAGCAGCCCAGACTCTGGGGCCAACGTCCTGACTTTC.

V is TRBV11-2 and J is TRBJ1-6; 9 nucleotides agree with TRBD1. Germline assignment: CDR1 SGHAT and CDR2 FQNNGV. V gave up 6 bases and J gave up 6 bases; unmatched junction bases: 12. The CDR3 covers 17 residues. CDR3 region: CASSSNTGGLGNSPLHF. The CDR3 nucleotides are TGTGCCAGCAGTTCAAATACAGGGGGCTTGGGTAATTCACCCCTCCACTTT.

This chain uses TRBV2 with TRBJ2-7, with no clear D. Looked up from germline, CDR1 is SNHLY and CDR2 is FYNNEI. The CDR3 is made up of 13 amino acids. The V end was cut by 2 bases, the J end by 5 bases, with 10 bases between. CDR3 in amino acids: CASSEPVIHEQYF. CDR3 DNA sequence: TGTGCCAGCAGTGAACCCGTAATTCACGAGCAGTACTTC.